This T cell receptor (beta chain) was captured in a study of T-cell memory formation after mild COVID-19. V lost 1 base to trimming and J lost 4 bases, with 12 bases between them. CDR3 size: 15 residues. The germline CDR1 and CDR2 sequences are SGHTA and FQGTGA. One entry per CDR3 protein, called by TCRdb with MiXCR from the 5' RACE reads. The sample includes about 260,000 distinct CDR3 sequences, roughly 17% of them seen just once. The gene calls are TRBV7-3 and TRBJ2-3; either TRBD1 or TRBD2 may supply D (6 bases each). The material sequenced was PBMCs or a T cell subset sorted from them (not recorded which). The receptor's source is a man between 18 and 29 years old who had mild COVID-19 (a few samples of this study predate the infection). Cell type and time point are not known. The CDR3 here is CASSLMGGAADTQYF. The DNA for the CDR3 is TGTGCCAGCAGCTTAATGGGGGGCGCCGCAGATACGCAGTATTTT.